The 6 T cell receptor beta chains presented below share a single source sample, sequenced in a study of neurological immune-mediated disorders (dated by TCRdb to the late 2010s). Library preparation employed 5' RACE. Sequencer: Illumina HiSeq 2500. TCRdb ran its own pipeline on the public reads, namely fastp trimming at Q25 and MiXCR clone calling, and kept in-frame beta chains. Identical CDR3 proteins give one entry, which carries the most common genes and DNA. The sample table contains under 70,000 distinct CDR3 sequences; only one count was recorded for roughly 3.5% of them. The ten biggest clones cover about 3% of the sample. Sequenced input: PBMCs. Source of these receptors: a woman aged 25 to 39 with multiple sclerosis.

This clonotype was counted at least ten times. The chain links TRBV5-1 to TRBJ1-1, with D unresolved. The V end was cut by 0 bases, the J end by 7 bases, with 10 bases between. The CDR3 loop spans 13 amino acids. Germline V gives CDR1 SGHRS, CDR2 YFSETQ. The CDR3 nucleotides are TGCGCCAGCAGCTTGGGTGACGGCCGTGAAGCTTTCTTT. Its protein product is CASSLGDGREAFF.

A remark on this clonotype: At one end, the junction sequence differs from germline, possibly due to a read error. The chain is built from TRBV6-5 and TRBJ1-1; 7 bases are shared with TRBD1. In germline, CDR1 is MNHEY, CDR2 SVGAGI. The CDR3 sequence is 13 residues long. This chain's CDR3 is CAGSPTGDTEAFF. In DNA, the CDR3 is TGTGCCGGCAGTCCAACAGGGGACACTGAAGCTTTCTTT.

This clonotype was recorded at least ten times. The rearrangement uses TRBV5-1 and TRBJ2-1, with 8 bases matching TRBD2. This CDR3 is 14 amino acids long. The J segment lost 8 bases and the V segment lost 4 bases, leaving 8 bases of the junction unmatched. Germline CDR1 is SGHRS and CDR2 is YFSETQ. The chain's CDR3 is CASSPGLDRDEQFF. The DNA for the CDR3 is TGCGCCAGCAGCCCGGGACTAGATAGGGATGAGCAGTTCTTC. Based on the CDR3 plus reference TRBV5-1 and TRBJ2-1, the full variable domain is KAGVTQTPRYLIKTRGQQVTLSCSPISGHRSVSWYQQTPGQGLQFLFEYFSETQRNKGNFPGRFSGRQFSNSRSEMNVSTLELGDSALYLCASSPGLDRDEQFFGPGTRLTVL.

This clonotype was detected many times. This chain joins TRBV24-1 and TRBJ2-3; no clear D. Germline V gene sequence: CDR1 KGHDR, CDR2 SFDVKD. V was clipped by 3 bases and J by 1 base, with 1 base between them. The CDR3 spans 12 residues. This chain's CDR3 is CATSDRTDTQYF. Here the CDR3 DNA reads TGTGCCACCAGTGATCGCACAGATACGCAGTATTTT.

With regard to this clonotype: It may be a read error: a sequence one base away is much more abundant. The chain couples TRBV9 to TRBJ2-7, with D possibly being TRBD2 (6 bases). The germline V gene has CDR1 SGDLS and CDR2 YYNGEE. The CDR3 spans 16 residues. Trimming cost V 4 bases and J 4 bases, with 21 bases left between them. The CDR3 loop reads CASSPRPTRGPYEQYF. The CDR3 DNA follows: TGTGCCAGCAGCCCCCGGCCGACTAGAGGACCTTACGAGCAGTACTTC.

This clonotype was seen many times. The chain carries TRBV9 and TRBJ2-2; 7 nucleotides match TRBD1. V was clipped by 0 bases and J by 6 bases; unmatched bases: 5. The germline V gene encodes CDR1 SGDLS and CDR2 YYNGEE. The CDR3 covers 15 residues. CDR3 residues: CASSVATGLAGELFF. DNA of the CDR3: TGTGCCAGCAGCGTAGCGACAGGGCTGGCCGGGGAGCTGTTTTTT.